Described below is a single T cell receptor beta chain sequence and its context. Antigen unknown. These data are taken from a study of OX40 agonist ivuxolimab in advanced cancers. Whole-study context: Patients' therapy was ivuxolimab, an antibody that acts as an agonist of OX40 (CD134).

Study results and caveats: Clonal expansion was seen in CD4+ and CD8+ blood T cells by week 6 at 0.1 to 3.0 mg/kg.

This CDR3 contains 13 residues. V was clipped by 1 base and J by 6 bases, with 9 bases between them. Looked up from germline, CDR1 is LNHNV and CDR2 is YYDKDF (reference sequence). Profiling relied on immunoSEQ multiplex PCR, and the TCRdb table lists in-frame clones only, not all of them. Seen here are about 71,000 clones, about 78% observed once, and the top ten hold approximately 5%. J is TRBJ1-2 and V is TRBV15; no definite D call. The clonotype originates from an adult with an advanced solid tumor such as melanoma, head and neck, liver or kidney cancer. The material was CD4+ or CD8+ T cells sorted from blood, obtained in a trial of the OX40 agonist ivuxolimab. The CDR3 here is CATSRGRVDGYTF. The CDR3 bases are TGTGCCACCAGCAGAGGGAGGGTTGATGGCTACACCTTC.